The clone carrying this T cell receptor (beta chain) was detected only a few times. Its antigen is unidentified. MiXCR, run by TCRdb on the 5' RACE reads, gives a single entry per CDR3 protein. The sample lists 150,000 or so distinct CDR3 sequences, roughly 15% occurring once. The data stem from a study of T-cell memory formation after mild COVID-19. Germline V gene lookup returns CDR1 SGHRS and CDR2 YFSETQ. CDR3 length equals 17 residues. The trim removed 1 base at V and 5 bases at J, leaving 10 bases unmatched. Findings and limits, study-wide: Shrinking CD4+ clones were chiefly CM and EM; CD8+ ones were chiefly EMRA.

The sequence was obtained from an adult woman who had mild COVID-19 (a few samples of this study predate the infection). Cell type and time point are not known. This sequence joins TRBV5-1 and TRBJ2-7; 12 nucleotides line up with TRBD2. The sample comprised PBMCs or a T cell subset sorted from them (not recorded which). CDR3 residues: CASSLPGLAGGLDEQYF. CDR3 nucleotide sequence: TGCGCCAGCAGCTTGCCGGGTCTAGCGGGGGGGCTAGACGAGCAGTACTTC. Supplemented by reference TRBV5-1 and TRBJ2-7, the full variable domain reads KAGVTQTPRYLIKTRGQQVTLSCSPISGHRSVSWYQQTPGQGLQFLFEYFSETQRNKGNFPGRFSGRQFSNSRSEMNVSTLELGDSALYLCASSLPGLAGGLDEQYFGPGTRLTVT.